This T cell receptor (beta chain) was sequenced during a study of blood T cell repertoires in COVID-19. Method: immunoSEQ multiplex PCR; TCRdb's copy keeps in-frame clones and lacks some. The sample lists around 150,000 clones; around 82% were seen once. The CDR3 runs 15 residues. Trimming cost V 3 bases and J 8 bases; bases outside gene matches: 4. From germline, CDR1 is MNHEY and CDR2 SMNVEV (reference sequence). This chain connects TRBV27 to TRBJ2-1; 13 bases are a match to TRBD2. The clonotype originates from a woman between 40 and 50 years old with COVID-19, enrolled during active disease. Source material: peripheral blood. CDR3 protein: CASSFRTSGSDEQFF. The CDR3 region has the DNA TGTGCCAGCAGTTTCCGGACTAGCGGGAGCGATGAGCAGTTCTTC.